A selection of T cell receptor beta chains follows, all from one sample in a study of beta chain features in type 1 diabetes. This table comes from immunoSEQ multiplex PCR, and its TCRdb copy is limited to in-frame clones, with some not included. The sample holds over 700,000 clones, 15% to 20% seen once. The specimen sequenced was naive CD4+ T cells from blood. The origin of the receptors is a woman under 30 in good health. Both conserved end residues are part of each CDR3. A D gene is named only where the DNA matches it firmly. Where a row states a size, it is once, few, many or the class of an expanded clone; other rows omit it.

>TRBV7-2|.|.|TRBJ1-5
TGTGCCAGCAGCTTGGGGCGAGCGGGCAATCAGCCCCAGCATTTT
CASSLGRAGNQPQHF
>TRBV4-2|.|.|TRBJ1-2
TGTGCCAGCAGCCAAGATGCGAGCAATATGCCTTTTGGCTATGGCTACACCTTC
CASSQDASNMPFGYGYTF
>TRBV21-1|.|.|TRBJ2-7
TGTGCCAGCCCAGGGGGCTACGAGCAGTACTTC
CASPGGYEQYF
>TRBV4-3|.|few|TRBJ2-3
TGCGCCAGCAGCCCGAATGGACTAAGCACAGATACGCAGTATTTT
CASSPNGLSTDTQYF
>TRBV7-9|TRBD2|few|TRBJ2-3
TGTGCCAGCAGCCCGGGACTAGCGGGAGACCCTAGCACAGATACGCAGTATTTT
CASSPGLAGDPSTDTQYF
>TRBV27|.|few|TRBJ1-1
TGTGCCAGCAGTTACACAGAAAACACTGAAGCTTTCTTT
CASSYTENTEAFF
>TRBV18|.|.|TRBJ2-2
TGTGCCAGCTCACCGAGCGGAAACGCGAACACCGGGGAGCTGTTTTTT
CASSPSGNANTGELFF
>TRBV29-1|TRBD2|few|TRBJ2-1
TGCAGCGGGAGTAGCGGGTATTACAATGAGCAGTTCTTC
CSGSSGYYNEQFF
>TRBV15|.|few|TRBJ2-5
TGTGCCACCAGCAGAGAACGGGAGACCCAGTACTTC
CATSRERETQYF
>TRBV11-2|.|.|TRBJ2-1
TGTGCCAGCAGCTTAGAGGGGTTAGGTGAGCAGTTCTTC
CASSLEGLGEQFF
>TRBV27|TRBD2|.|TRBJ2-1
TGTGCCTGCAGAATTAGCGGGAGGTCCTACAATGAGCAGTTCTTC
CACRISGRSYNEQFF
>TRBV6-6|TRBD2|.|TRBJ2-3
TGTGCCAGCAGTTACCCTAGCGGGAGGGAAGATACGCAGTATTTT
CASSYPSGREDTQYF
>TRBV6-6|.|.|TRBJ2-7
TGTGCCAGCAGCCTGGGGACCCAGGTGGACGAGCAGTACTTC
CASSLGTQVDEQYF
>TRBV19|.|few|TRBJ2-1
TGTGCCAGTAGTATCCAGGGCTATGAGCAGTTCTTC
CASSIQGYEQFF
>TRBV7-2|TRBD1|.|TRBJ1-5
TGTGCCAACAGCTTAAGTCAAGGGGGCGTGTTTCAGCCCCAGCATTTT
CANSLSQGGVFQPQHF
>TRBV19|TRBD2|few|TRBJ2-3
TGTGCCAGTAGTATAACGGGGACTAGCGGGGTTGCAGATACGCAGTATTTT
CASSITGTSGVADTQYF
>TRBV10-3|.|.|TRBJ2-2
TGTGCCATCAGTATGGGTCGAGAGGGGTCGGCCGGGGAGCTGTTTTTT
CAISMGREGSAGELFF
>TRBV6-6|.|few|TRBJ2-1
TGTGCCAGCAGTTACCCTATTAACAGTGAGCAGTTCTTC
CASSYPINSEQFF
>TRBV4-2|TRBD2|few|TRBJ2-7
TGTGCCAGCAGCCCCCGGAGCGGGGTTTACGAGCAGTACTTC
CASSPRSGVYEQYF
>TRBV7-9|.|few|TRBJ2-2
TGTGCCAGCAGCTTATTTGGCAGGAACACCGGGGAGCTGTTTTTT
CASSLFGRNTGELFF
>TRBV6-5|.|.|TRBJ2-7
TGTGCCAGCAGTCAACTCGGCGAGCAGTACTTC
CASSQLGEQYF
>TRBV2|.|few|TRBJ1-5
TGTGCCAGCAGTGGGTCAGGGTCGGTCCATCAGCCCCAGCATTTT
CASSGSGSVHQPQHF
>TRBV4-3|TRBD2|.|TRBJ2-1
TGCGCCAGCAGCAACCGGACTAGCGTTTTTTACTCCTACAATGAGCAGTTCTTC
CASSNRTSVFYSYNEQFF
>TRBV18|.|few|TRBJ1-1
TGTGCCAGCTCTCCGACGGGCAGGGGTTTGGGGAACACTGAAGCTTTCTTT
CASSPTGRGLGNTEAFF
>TRBV7-2|.|.|TRBJ2-3
TGTGCCAGCAGCCCCTCAAGGAGCACAGATACGCAGTATTTT
CASSPSRSTDTQYF
>TRBV15|.|.|TRBJ2-7
TGTGCCACCAGCAGAGACCGGCAGGGTCAGGTGCAGCAGTACTTC
CATSRDRQGQVQQYF
>TRBV6-6|TRBD2|few|TRBJ2-3
TGTGCCAGCAGTTACAGGGGACTAGCGGGCACAGATACGCAGTATTTT
CASSYRGLAGTDTQYF
>TRBV7-8|TRBD2|.|TRBJ2-2
TGTGCCAGCAGCTTAGGATCTAGCGGGAGGTTAACCGGGGAGCTGTTTTTT
CASSLGSSGRLTGELFF
>TRBV15|.|few|TRBJ1-2
TGTGCCACCAGCAGAGATGTATCACCGCTATATGGCTACACCTTC
CATSRDVSPLYGYTF
>TRBV7-9|TRBD2|.|TRBJ2-5
TGTGCCAGCATCCCGGGGACTAGCGGGAGCCTGGGAGAGACCCAGTACTTC
CASIPGTSGSLGETQYF
>TRBV6-6|.|few|TRBJ2-3
TGTGCCAGCAGTTACTCGGCCGGGGTGCAGTATTTT
CASSYSAGVQYF